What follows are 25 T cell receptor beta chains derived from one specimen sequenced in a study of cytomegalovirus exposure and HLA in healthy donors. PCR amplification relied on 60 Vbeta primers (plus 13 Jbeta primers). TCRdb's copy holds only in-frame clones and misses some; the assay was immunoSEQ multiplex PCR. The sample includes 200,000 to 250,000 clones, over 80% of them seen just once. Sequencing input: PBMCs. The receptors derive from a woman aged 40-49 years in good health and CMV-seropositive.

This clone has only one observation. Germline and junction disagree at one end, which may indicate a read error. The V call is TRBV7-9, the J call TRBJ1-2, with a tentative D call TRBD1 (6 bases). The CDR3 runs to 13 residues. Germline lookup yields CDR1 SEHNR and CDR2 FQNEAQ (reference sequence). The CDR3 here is CSSSLGGHGGYTF. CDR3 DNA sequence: TGTTCCAGCAGCTTAGGGGGGCACGGGGGCTACACCTTC.

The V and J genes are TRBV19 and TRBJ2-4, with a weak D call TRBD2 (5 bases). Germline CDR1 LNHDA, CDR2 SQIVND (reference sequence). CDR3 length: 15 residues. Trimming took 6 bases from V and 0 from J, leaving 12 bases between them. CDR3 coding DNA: TGTGCCAGTAGCCTGGACGGACTAGCCAAAAACATTCAGTACTTC. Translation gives CASSLDGLAKNIQYF.

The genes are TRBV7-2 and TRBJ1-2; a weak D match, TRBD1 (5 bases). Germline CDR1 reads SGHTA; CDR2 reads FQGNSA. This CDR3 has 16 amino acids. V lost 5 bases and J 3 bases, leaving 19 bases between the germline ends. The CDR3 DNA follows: TGTGCCAGCAGCCCTGGGGCTGACGGGCTTCACTATGGCTACACCTTC. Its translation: CASSPGADGLHYGYTF.

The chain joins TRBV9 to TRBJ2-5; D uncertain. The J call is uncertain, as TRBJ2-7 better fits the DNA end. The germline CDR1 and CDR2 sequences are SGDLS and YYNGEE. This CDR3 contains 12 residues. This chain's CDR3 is CASSASPYEQYF. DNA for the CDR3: TGTGCCAGCAGCGCCTCCCCCTACGAGCAGTACTTC.

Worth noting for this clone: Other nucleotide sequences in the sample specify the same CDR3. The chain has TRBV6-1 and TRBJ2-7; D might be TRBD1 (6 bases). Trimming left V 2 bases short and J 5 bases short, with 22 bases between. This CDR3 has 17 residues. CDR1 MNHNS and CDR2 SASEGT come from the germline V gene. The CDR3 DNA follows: TGTGCCAGCAGTGAACCTCTGGGGCAGGGGCAAGGGGACGAGCAGTACTTC. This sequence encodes CASSEPLGQGQGDEQYF.

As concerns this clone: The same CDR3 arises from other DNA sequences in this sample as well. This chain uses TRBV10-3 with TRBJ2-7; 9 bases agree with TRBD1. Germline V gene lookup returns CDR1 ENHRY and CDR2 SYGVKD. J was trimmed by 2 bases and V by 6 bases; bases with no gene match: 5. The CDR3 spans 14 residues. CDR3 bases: TGTGCCATCAGCTCGGGACAGGGACCCTACGAGCAGTACTTC. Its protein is CAISSGQGPYEQYF.

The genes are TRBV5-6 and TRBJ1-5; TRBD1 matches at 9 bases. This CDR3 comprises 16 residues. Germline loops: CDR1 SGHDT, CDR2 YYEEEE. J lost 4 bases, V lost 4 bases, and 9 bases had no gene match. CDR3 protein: CASSPRTGATNQPQHF. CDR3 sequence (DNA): TGTGCCAGCAGCCCGCGGACAGGGGCTACGAATCAGCCCCAGCATTTT.

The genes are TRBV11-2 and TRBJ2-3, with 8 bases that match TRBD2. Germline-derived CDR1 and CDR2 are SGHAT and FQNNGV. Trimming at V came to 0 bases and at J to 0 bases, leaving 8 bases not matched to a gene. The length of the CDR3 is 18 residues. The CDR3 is CASSLERPSGHSTDTQYF. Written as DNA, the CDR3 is TGTGCCAGCAGCTTAGAGAGGCCTAGCGGGCATAGCACAGATACGCAGTATTTT.

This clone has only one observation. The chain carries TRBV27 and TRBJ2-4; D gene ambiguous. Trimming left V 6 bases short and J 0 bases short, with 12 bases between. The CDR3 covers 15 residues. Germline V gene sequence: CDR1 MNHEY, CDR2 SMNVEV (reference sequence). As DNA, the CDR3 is TGTGCCAGCAGGGCGGTCGACGGAGCCAAAAACATTCAGTACTTC. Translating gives CASRAVDGAKNIQYF.

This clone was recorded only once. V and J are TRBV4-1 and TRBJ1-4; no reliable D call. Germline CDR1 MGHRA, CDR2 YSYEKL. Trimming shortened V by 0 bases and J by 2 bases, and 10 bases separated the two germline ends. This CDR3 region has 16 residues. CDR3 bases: TGCGCCAGCAGCCAAGATCCTCCAGTGACTAATGAAAAACTGTTTTTT. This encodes CASSQDPPVTNEKLFF.

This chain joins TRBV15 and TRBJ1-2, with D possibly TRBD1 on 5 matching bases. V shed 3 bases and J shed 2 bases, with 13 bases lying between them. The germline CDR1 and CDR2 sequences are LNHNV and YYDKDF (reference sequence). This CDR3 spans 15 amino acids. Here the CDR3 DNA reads TGTGCCACCAGCAGTGAGCGAGACAGCAACTATGGCTACACCTTC. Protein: CATSSERDSNYGYTF.

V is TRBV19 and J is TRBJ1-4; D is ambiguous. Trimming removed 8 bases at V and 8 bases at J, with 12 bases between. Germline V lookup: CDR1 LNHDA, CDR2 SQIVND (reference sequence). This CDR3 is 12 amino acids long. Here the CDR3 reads CASSWSGEKLFF. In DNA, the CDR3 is TGTGCCAGTTCATGGAGTGGGGAAAAACTGTTTTTT.

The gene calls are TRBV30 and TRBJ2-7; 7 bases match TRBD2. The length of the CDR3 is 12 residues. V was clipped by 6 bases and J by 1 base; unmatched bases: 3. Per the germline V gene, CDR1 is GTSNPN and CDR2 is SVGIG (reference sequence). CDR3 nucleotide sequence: TGTGCCTGCGCTAGCGGTTCCTACGAGCAGTACTTC. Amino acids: CACASGSYEQYF.

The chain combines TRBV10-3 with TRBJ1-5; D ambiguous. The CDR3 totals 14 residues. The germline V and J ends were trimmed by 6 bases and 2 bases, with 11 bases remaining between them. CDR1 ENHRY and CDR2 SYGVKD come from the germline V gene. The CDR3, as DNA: TGTGCCATCAGCACCGACGGGGGCAATCAGCCCCAGCATTTT. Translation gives CAISTDGGNQPQHF.

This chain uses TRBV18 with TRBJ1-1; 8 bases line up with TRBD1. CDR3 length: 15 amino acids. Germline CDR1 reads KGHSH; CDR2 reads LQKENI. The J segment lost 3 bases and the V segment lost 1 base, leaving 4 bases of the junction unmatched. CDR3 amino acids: CASSPLQGVDTEAFF. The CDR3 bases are TGTGCCAGCTCACCACTACAGGGGGTCGACACTGAAGCTTTCTTT.

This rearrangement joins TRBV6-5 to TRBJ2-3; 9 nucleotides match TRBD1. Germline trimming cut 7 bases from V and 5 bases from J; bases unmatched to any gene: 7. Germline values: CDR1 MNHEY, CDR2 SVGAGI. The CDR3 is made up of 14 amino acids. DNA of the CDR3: TGTGCCAGCAAGGGGGACAGGGTGGGAGATACGCAGTATTTT. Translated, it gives CASKGDRVGDTQYF.

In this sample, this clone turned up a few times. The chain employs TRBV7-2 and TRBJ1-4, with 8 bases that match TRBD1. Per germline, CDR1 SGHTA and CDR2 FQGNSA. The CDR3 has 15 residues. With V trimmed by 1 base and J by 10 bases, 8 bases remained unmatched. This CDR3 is CASSLGGAGGGKLFF. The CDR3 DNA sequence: TGTGCCAGCAGCTTAGGGGGGGCAGGGGGCGGAAAACTGTTTTTT.

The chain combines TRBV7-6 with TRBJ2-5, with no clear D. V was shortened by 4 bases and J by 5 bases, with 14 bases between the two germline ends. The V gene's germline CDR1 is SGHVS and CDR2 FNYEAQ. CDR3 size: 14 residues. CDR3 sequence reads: CASSSLLRLETQYF. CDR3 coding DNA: TGTGCCAGCAGCTCCCTACTGCGGTTGGAGACCCAGTACTTC. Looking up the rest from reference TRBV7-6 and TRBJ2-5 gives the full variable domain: GAGVSQSPRYKVTKRGQDVALRCDPISGHVSLYWYRQALGQGPEFLTYFNYEAQQDKSGLPNDRFSAERPEGSISTLTIQRTEQRDSAMYRCASSSLLRLETQYFGPGTRLLVL.

The CDR3: CASTSGGAGGNEQFF. The CDR3 DNA is TGTGCCAGCACTAGCGGGGGGGCCGGAGGCAATGAGCAGTTCTTC. This chain connects TRBV13 to TRBJ2-1, with TRBD2 matching 12 bases. This CDR3 contains 15 residues. The V gene end was trimmed by 7 bases and the J gene end by 6 bases; junction bases not matched to a gene: 7. Looked up from germline, CDR1 is PRHDT and CDR2 is FYEKMQ (reference sequence).

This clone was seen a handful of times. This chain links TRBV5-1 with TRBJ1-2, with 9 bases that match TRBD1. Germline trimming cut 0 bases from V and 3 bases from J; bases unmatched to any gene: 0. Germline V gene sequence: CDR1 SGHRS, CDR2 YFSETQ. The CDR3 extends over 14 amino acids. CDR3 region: CASSLGDRDYGYTF. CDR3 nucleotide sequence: TGCGCCAGCAGCTTGGGGGACAGGGACTATGGCTACACCTTC.

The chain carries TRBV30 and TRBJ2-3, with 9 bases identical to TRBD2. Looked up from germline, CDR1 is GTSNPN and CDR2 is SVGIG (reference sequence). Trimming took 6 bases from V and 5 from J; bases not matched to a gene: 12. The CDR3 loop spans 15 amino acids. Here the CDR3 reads CACAGTSLGGDTQYF. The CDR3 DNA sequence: TGTGCCTGCGCCGGGACTAGCTTAGGGGGAGATACGCAGTATTTT.

The CDR3 loop is CASSIDSRGTACFNQPQHF. The CDR3 DNA is TGTGCCAGCAGCATCGATTCTCGGGGAACCGCCTGCTTCAATCAGCCCCAGCATTTT. The V call is TRBV21-1, the J call TRBJ1-5. TRBV21-1 corresponds to a pseudogene. This CDR3 region has 19 residues.

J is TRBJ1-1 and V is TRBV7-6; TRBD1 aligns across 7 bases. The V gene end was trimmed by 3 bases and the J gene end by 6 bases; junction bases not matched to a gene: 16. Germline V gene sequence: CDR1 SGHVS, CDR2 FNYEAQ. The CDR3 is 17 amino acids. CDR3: CASSLDGTASWGPEAFF. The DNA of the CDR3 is TGTGCCAGCAGCTTGGACGGGACAGCCTCGTGGGGCCCTGAAGCTTTCTTT.

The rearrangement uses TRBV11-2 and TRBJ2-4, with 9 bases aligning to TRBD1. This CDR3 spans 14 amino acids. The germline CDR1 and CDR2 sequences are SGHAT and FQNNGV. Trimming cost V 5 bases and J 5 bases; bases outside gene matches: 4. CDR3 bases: TGTGCCAGCAGCCCAAGGACAGGGGAAAACATTCAGTACTTC. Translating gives CASSPRTGENIQYF.

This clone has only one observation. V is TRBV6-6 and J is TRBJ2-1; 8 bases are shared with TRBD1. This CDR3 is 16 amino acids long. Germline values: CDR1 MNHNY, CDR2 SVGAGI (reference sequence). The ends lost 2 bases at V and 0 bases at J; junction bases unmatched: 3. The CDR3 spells CASSYGTGPSYNEQFF. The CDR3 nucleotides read TGTGCCAGCAGTTACGGGACAGGCCCCTCCTACAATGAGCAGTTCTTC.